This T cell receptor beta chain was sequenced for a study of T cell responses to AZD1222 COVID-19 vaccine (dated by TCRdb to 2020 to 2022). The study in broad terms: TCR sequencing covered fewer than 250 trial participants: 200 to 220 given two doses of AZD1222 and 26 given two doses of MenACWY control vaccine. Trial participants were enrolled into age subgroups of 18-55, 56-69 and 70-plus years, which contained roughly 140, 27 and 60 TCR-sequenced participants, respectively. Summary of the overall study and its limitations: In the small 56-69-year group, the increase in depth fell short of significance, most likely because of low power. The vaccine-associated CD4 TCRs covered the entire spike protein, and the dominant responses fell in regions 160-218 and 743-854. A significant rise in spike-specific TCR breadth and depth was observed after two AZD1222 doses relative to day 0 and relative to MenACWY recipients. Reportedly, close to half of the unique spike-specific TCRs recognized epitopes lying outside the regions that are mutated in the B.1.351 and B.1.1.7 variants. Participants were mostly white British and included more females than males, and it was suggested by the authors that clonal diversity may have been underestimated. Conclusions about previously exposed vaccinees were limited because only six or seven AZD1222 recipients were SARS-CoV-2 seropositive at baseline. No day 14 peak-response samples were available, so repertoires were characterized only after the peak T cell response.

The CDR3 regions of human TCRbeta chains were analyzed by immunosequencing. For the original study's pipeline: TCRs in the repertoires were matched against a reference library of SARS-CoV-2-specific TCRs that had been generated with the MIRA antigen-specificity platform. Breadth was defined as the fraction of unique TCRs that were SARS-CoV-2-associated, and depth was defined as the fraction of total T cells that were SARS-CoV-2-associated. Using the MIRA data, each spike-specific TCR was mapped to the spike region that the TCR reacts to and placed in a CD4 or CD8 class. Log10-transformed breadth and depth values were compared by one-way ANOVA with Sidak's multiple comparisons tests. Not all clones reach the TCRdb copy of this immuneACCESS table, which keeps in-frame sequences only. Checked studies attribute under half of the gap to unresolved V genes and leave the rest unexplained. V and J calls and clone size are those listed in that table; D and trimming were worked out from the DNA. The sample records about 160,000 clones, around nine tenths of which are singletons. Roughly 4% of the sample belongs to the ten largest clones.

V is reduced by 5 bases and J by 3 bases, leaving a spacing of 11 bases between them. The CDR3 holds 13 amino acids from the cysteine to the phenylalanine. Only CDR3 DNA remains: 39 bases, in frame from the first base. The sample's time point label, decoded: about 28 days (+/-7) after the second vaccine dose. Because spike-specific TCR depth and breadth did not differ between the two schedules, AZD1222 recipients who got a second dose at roughly 4 weeks were pooled with those who got a second dose at roughly 12 weeks. Vaccinee samples were obtained from the UK trials COV001 and COV002, which included a single-blind randomized controlled phase 2/3 trial of AZD1222 (ChAdOx1 nCoV-19) in healthy adults. Trial participant PBMC samples were collected at day 0 and day 28 after the second dose for TCRbeta chain sequencing. A word on this clone: What this receptor recognizes is not known. Within one base of it there is no much larger clone, and no base qualities were kept.

The sequences come from peripheral blood, collected 28 days after the second AZD1222 dose. The sequence derives from an adult who received the AZD1222 COVID-19 vaccine. The sequence joins TRBV12-3 or TRBV12-4 to TRBJ2-7, with no reliable assignment of the D segment. In nucleotide form, the sequence is TGTGCCAGCAGTATCGACAACCACTACGAGCAGTACTTC. This sequence encodes CASSIDNHYEQYF.